The T cell receptor beta chain under discussion was sequenced for a study of blood T cell repertoires in COVID-19 (dated by TCRdb to the early 2020s). At the level of the whole study: Samples covering the acute and convalescent phases of COVID-19 were provided by collaborators in the United States, Italy and Spain. Deeply sampled blood TCRbeta repertoires from subjects exposed to, actively infected with, or recovered from COVID-19 were included in the dataset. The prospective study material was composed of cDNA or gDNA derived from T cells, B-cell-depleted T cells, or PBMCs. Samples were obtained from the ongoing ImmuneRACE study (first 160 participants) and from 1,200 or so subjects provided by 6 global collaborators. A de-identified subject ID, COVID-19 status, age in years and sex were almost always included in the sample metadata. HLA class I and class II types, where available, came from metadata supplied by the sample provider rather than from assay-based typing. A freely available public database, intended as a resource for researchers studying the immune response to SARS-CoV-2, is where the repertoires were released.

Whole blood was collected in K2EDTA tubes by collaborating institutions according to the institutions' own protocols. Collaborator samples were shipped for TCRbeta analysis as frozen whole blood, isolated PBMCs, or DNA extracted from either sample type. This clone was seen only once. What this receptor recognizes is not known. Within one base of it there is no much larger clone, and no base qualities were kept. From the germline V gene, CDR1 is SNHLY and CDR2 is FYNNEI. The CDR3 runs 15 amino acids, cysteine and phenylalanine included. The DNA shown is the 45-base CDR3, in frame from base 1. The germline ends are 18 bases apart after V is trimmed by 6 bases and J by 4 bases. TCRbeta CDR3 regions were amplified from genomic DNA by means of the immunoSEQ Assay, a bias-controlled multiplex PCR. The authors' pipeline ran thus. Within the assay, amplification of reference gene primers was used to estimate how many nucleated cells each sample contained. To quantify the absolute abundance of each unique TCRbeta CDR3 rearrangement, sequence reads were collapsed and filtered. Productive Simpson clonality was computed per sample as the square root of Simpson's diversity index over productive rearrangements. Sourced from immuneACCESS, this table was stored by TCRdb with only in-frame sequences that have V and J called. A share of the clones is absent; for the studies checked, an unresolved V gene accounts for under half, and the remainder has no known explanation. V and J calls and clone size are those listed in that table; D and trimming were worked out from the DNA. The sample includes hundreds of thousands of clones, with about four fifths observed a single time. The leading ten clones occupy about 2.5% of the sample.

General findings and caveats noted by the study authors: Clinical and demographic metadata were provided uncurated, with the amount varying by source and participant.

The sequence was collected from a woman between 40 and 55 years old with active or convalescent COVID-19. The rearrangement joined TRBV2 to TRBJ1-2, with TRBD1 perhaps the D gene, on 6 matching bases. Sequencing was done on a sample of peripheral blood. The DNA sequence is as follows: TGTGCCAGCAGATTACTGACAGGTCAGGGCTATGGCTACACCTTC. This sequence encodes CASRLLTGQGYGYTF.